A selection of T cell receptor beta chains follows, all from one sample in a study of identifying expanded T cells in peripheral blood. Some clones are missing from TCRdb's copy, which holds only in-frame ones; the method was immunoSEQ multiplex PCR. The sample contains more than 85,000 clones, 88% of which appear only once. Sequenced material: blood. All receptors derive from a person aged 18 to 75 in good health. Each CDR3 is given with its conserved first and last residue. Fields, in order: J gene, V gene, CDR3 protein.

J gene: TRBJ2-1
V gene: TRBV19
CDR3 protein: CASSRRLAGAPYNEQFF

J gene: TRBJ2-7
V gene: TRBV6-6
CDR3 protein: CASSRQGPYEQYF

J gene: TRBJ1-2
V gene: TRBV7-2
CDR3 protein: CASSQGANYGYTF

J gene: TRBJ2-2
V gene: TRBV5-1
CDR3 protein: CASSARGQLNTGELFF

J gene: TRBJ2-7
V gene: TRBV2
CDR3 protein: CASSELLSYEQYF

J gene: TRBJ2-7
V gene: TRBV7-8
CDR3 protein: CASSTRRGQDYEQYF

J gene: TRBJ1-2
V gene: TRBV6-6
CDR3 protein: CASIGGSPNNYGYTF

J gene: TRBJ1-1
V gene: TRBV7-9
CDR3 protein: CASGANTEAFF

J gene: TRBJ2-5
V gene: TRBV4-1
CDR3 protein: CASSQDPASGRRETQYF

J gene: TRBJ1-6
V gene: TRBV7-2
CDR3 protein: CASSLSRISSPLHF

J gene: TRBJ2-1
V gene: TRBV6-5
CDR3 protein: CASSYRLAAYNEQFF

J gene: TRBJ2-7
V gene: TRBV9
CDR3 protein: CASSVSPGASYEQYF

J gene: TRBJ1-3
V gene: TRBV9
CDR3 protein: CASSPDGISGNTIYF

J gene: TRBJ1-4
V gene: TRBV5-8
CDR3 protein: CASSLSGVTNEKLFF

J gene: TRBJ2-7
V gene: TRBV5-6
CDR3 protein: CASTPRTGLYEQYF

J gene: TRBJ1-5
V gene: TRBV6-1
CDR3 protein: CASSEVGQGDQPQHF

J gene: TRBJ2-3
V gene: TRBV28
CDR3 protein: CAIYGTTDSDTQYF

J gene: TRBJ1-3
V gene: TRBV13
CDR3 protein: CASTGTAAGNTIYF

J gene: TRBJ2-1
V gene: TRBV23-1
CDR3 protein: CASSQKQGARNNEQFF

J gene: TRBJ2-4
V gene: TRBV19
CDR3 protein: CASSVQGAAKNIQYF

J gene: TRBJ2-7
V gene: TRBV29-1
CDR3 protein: CSAGGQGYEQYF

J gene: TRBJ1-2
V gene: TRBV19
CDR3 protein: CASRRDMADYTF

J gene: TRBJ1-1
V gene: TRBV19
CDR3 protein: CASKGTGTGFAEAFF

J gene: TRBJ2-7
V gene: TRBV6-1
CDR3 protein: CASSLVGTGGNEQYF

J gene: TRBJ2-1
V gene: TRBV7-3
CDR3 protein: CASSLGPAGTYNEQFF

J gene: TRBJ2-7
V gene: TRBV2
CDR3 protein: CASSEARDYEQYF

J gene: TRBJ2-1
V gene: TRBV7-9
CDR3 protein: CASSPAGLVTNEQFF

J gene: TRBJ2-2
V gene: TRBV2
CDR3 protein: CASRLQGFDGELFF

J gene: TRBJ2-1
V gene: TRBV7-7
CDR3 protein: CASSGSGVGGQFF

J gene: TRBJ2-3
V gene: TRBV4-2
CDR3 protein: CASSKDRGTDTQYF

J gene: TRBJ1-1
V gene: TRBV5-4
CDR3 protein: CASSLKGVVTEAFF

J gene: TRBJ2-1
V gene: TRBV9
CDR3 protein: CASSSDRDRGYHEQFF

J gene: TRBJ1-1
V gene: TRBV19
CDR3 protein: CASRTQDSEAFF

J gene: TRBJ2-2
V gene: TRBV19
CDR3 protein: CASTNGVGDTGELFF

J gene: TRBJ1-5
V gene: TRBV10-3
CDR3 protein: CAISEGQEERYNQPQHF

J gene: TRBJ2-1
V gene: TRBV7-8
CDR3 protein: CASSRLAGEGEQFF

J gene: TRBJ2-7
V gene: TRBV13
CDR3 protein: CASSLRGEHSYEQYF

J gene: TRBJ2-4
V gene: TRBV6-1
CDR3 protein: CASSEGRGAKNIQYF

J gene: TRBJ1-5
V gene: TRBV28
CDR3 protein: CASSPLGNTGTKRNQPQHF

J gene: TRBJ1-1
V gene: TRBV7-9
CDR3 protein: CASVSDRRGMNTEAFF

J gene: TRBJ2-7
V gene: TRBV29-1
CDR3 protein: CSVRTEAYEQYF

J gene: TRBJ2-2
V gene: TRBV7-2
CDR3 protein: CASSLTGLAFAGELFF

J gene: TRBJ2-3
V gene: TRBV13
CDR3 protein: CASSSRLAGGSSTDTQYF

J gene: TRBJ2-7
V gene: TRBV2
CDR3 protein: CASSEPPGLAGYEQYF

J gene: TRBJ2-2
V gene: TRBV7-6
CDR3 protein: CASSLDPPGGSYTGELFF

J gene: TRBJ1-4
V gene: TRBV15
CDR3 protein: CATSRDRGDRTGGYPANEKLFF

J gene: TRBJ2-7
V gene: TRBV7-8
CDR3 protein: CASSGTTTYEQYF

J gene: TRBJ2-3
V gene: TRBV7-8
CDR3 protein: CASRPMVAATSTDTQYF

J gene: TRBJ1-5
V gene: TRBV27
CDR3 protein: CASSLLTDQPQHF

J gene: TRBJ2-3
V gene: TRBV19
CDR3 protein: CASSKAMNTDTQYF

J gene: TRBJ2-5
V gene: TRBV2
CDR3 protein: CAIRERQVQETQYF

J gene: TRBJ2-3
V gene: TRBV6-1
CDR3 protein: CASSNLLAGADTQYF